This T cell receptor (beta chain) emerged from a study of radiotherapy plus CTLA-4 blockade in lung cancer. Overall study context: Of all patients, approximately 20% responded objectively and 30% to 35% showed disease control. The study's findings and limits: Once radiotherapy plus ipilimumab had been given, TCR clones derived from tumor expanded in blood.

Chemo-refractory metastatic non-small-cell lung cancer patients underwent focal radiation alongside CTLA-4 blockade with ipilimumab. The repertoire was sequenced with immunoSEQ multiplex PCR; TCRdb's copy has only in-frame clones and lacks some. The table has approximately 80,000 clones, approximately 80% seen once. As regards this clone: Its antigen remains unknown.

V gave up 9 bases and J gave up 9 bases, with 24 bases separating them. Germline CDR1 reads SGDLS; CDR2 reads YYNGEE. The CDR3 length is 14 residues. This sequence joins TRBV9 and TRBJ2-5, with TRBD2 as a possible D gene (5 bases). The receptor comes from a human donor with non-small cell lung cancer who had stable disease on radiotherapy plus ipilimumab. The sample here was peripheral blood, taken from a patient treated with radiotherapy plus ipilimumab. The CDR3 loop is CATAQPILGSPQYF. CDR3 sequence (DNA): TGTGCCACAGCCCAGCCAATACTAGGGAGTCCCCAGTACTTC.